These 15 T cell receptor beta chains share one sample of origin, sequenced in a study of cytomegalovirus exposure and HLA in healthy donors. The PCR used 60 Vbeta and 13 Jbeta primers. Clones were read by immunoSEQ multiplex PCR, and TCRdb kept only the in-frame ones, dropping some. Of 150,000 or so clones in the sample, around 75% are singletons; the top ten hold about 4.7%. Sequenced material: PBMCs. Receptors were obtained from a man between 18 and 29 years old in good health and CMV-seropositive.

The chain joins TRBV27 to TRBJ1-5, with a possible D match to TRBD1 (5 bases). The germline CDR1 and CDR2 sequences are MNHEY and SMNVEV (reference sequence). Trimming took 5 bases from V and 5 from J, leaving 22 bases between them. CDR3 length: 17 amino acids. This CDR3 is CASSQGRGGGGDQPQHF. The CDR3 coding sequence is TGTGCCAGCAGTCAAGGCCGCGGTGGGGGGGGTGATCAGCCCCAGCATTTT.

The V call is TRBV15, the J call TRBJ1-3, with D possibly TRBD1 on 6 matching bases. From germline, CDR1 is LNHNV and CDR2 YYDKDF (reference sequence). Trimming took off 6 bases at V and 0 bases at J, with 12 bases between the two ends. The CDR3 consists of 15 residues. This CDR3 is CATRRDTSSGNTIYF. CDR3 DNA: TGTGCCACCAGACGGGACACCAGCTCTGGAAACACCATATATTTT.

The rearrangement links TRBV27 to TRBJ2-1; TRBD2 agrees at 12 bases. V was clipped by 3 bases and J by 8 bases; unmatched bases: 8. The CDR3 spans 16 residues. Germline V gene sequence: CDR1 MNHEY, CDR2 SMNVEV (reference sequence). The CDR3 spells CASSLRLAGGPDEQFF. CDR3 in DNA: TGTGCCAGCAGTTTGCGCCTAGCGGGAGGGCCGGATGAGCAGTTCTTC.

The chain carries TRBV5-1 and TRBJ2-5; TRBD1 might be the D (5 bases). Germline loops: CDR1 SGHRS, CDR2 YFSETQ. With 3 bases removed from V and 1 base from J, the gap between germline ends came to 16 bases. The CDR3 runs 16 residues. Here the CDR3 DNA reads TGCGCCAGCAGCTCAGAGGCAGGGTTAGGCCAAGAGACCCAGTACTTC. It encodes CASSSEAGLGQETQYF. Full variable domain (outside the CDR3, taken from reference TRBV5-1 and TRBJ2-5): KAGVTQTPRYLIKTRGQQVTLSCSPISGHRSVSWYQQTPGQGLQFLFEYFSETQRNKGNFPGRFSGRQFSNSRSEMNVSTLELGDSALYLCASSSEAGLGQETQYFGPGTRLLVL.

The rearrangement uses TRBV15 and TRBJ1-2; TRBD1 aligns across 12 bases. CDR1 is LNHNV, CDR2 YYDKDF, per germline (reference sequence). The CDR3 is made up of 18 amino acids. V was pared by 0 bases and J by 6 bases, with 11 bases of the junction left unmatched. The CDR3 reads CATSRDLAGQGARDGYTF. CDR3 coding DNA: TGTGCCACCAGCAGAGATTTAGCGGGACAGGGGGCGCGAGATGGCTACACCTTC.

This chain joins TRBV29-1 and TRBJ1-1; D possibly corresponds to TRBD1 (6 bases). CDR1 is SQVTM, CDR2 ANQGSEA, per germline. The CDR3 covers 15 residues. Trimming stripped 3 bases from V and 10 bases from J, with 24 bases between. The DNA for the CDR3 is TGCAGCGTTGAGTTTTTTTTAGGGGGATCTGACGGAGCTTTCTTT. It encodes CSVEFFLGGSDGAFF.

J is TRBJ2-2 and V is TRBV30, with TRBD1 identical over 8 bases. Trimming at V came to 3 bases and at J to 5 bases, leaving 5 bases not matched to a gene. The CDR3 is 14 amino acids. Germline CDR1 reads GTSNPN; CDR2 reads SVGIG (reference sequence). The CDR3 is CAWRATGGTGELFF. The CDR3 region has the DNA TGTGCCTGGAGAGCAACAGGGGGAACCGGGGAGCTGTTTTTT.

CDR3: CASSLDPRSSTEAFF. CDR3 DNA: TGTGCCAGCAGTTTAGACCCGAGGTCGAGCACTGAAGCTTTCTTT. The J gene is TRBJ1-1, the V gene TRBV28, with D hard to call. Germline CDR1 MDHEN, CDR2 SYDVKM. The CDR3 totals 15 residues. Between the trimmed V and J ends, which lost 2 bases and 4 bases, there was a span of 14 bases.

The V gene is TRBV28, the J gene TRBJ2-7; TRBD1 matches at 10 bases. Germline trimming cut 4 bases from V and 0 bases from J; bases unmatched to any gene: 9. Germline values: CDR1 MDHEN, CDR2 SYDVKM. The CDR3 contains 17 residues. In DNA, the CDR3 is TGTGCCAGCAGTTCTAACTCCGGGACAGGGGTCTCCTACGAGCAGTACGTC. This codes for CASSSNSGTGVSYEQYV.

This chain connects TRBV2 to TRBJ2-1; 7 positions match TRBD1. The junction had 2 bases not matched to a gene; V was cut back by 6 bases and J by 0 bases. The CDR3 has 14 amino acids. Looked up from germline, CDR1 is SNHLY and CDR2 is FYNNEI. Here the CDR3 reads CASSRDSSYNEQFF. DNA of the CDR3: TGTGCCAGCAGCCGGGACAGCTCCTACAATGAGCAGTTCTTC.

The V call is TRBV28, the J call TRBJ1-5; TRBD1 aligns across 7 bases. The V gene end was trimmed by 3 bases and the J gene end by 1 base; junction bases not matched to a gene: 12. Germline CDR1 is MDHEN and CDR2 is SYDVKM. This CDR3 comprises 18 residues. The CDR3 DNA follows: TGTGCCAGCAGTTTTTTCGCCGGGGCGGGACAGAGCAATCAGCCCCAGCATTTT. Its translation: CASSFFAGAGQSNQPQHF.

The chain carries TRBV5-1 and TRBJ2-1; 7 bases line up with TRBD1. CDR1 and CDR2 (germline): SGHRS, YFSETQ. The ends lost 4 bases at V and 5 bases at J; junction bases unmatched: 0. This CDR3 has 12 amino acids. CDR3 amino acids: CASSQGDNEQFF. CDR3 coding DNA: TGCGCCAGCAGCCAGGGGGACAATGAGCAGTTCTTC.

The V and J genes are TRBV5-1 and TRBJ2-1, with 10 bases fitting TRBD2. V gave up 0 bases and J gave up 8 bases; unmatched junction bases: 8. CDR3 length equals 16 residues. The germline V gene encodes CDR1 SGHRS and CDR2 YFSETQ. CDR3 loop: CASSLGSSGRLDEQFF. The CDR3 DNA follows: TGCGCCAGCAGCTTGGGGTCTAGCGGGAGATTAGATGAGCAGTTCTTC.

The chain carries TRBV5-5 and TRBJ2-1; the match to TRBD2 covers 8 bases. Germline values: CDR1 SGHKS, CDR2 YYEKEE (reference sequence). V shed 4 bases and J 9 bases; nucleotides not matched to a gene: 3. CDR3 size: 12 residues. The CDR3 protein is CASSTTSGEQFF. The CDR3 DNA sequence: TGTGCCAGCAGCACAACTAGCGGTGAGCAGTTCTTC.

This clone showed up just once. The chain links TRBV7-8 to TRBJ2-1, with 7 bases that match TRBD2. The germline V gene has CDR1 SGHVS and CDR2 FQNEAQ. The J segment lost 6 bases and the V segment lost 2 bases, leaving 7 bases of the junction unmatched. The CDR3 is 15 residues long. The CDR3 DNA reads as TGTGCCAGCAGCTTAAGGCGGGGGAGCATCAATGAGCAGTTCTTC. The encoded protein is CASSLRRGSINEQFF.